The subject of this entry is one T cell receptor (beta chain). Its antigen is still unknown. The sample belongs to a study of CD8 T cells in ankylosing spondylitis. Broader study findings: Ankylosing spondylitis blood appeared to carry a characteristic TCR beta motif of under ten highly homologous variants. Peripheral blood samples showed relatively rare disease-linked clones, and these clones were CD8+. In ankylosing spondylitis patients, matched synovial fluid reportedly showed significant enrichment of disease-linked clones.

Quantitative 5'-RACE with molecular barcodes generated TCR beta libraries. One entry per CDR3 protein, called by TCRdb with MiXCR from the 5' RACE reads. The repertoire includes approximately 110,000 distinct CDR3 sequences, about 25% of them detected once, and 10% to 15% sits in the top ten. From germline, CDR1 is SGHRS and CDR2 YFSETQ. CDR3 size: 16 residues. The trim removed 4 bases at V and 1 base at J, leaving 5 bases unmatched. The genes are TRBV5-1 and TRBJ1-4, with 9 bases identical to TRBD1. The sequenced sample was synovial fluid, either unsorted or a sorted T cell fraction (not recorded which). The TCR comes from a male donor with ankylosing spondylitis. CDR3 region: CASSGGQGLTNEKLFF. CDR3 nucleotides: TGCGCCAGCAGCGGGGGACAGGGTTTAACTAATGAAAAACTGTTTTTT.